This T cell receptor (beta chain) was captured in a study of blood T cell repertoires in COVID-19. Background on the study: Acute and convalescent COVID-19 samples came from the United States, Italy and Spain.

In Seattle, patients joined the study during active infection and were tracked longitudinally. Here immunoSEQ multiplex PCR was the method, and the copy in TCRdb shows in-frame clones only, minus some. The data show about 250,000 clones, about 91% seen once. Germline V gives CDR1 SGHKS, CDR2 YYEKEE (reference sequence). The CDR3 is made up of 13 amino acids. Trimming removed 6 bases at V and 0 bases at J, with 10 bases between. This receptor was obtained from a young woman with COVID-19, enrolled during active disease. What was sequenced was peripheral blood. The gene calls are TRBV5-5 and TRBJ2-7, with no clear D. CDR3 sequence (DNA): TGTGCCAGCACCATCGACATCTCCTACGAGCAGTACTTC. Its translation is CASTIDISYEQYF.